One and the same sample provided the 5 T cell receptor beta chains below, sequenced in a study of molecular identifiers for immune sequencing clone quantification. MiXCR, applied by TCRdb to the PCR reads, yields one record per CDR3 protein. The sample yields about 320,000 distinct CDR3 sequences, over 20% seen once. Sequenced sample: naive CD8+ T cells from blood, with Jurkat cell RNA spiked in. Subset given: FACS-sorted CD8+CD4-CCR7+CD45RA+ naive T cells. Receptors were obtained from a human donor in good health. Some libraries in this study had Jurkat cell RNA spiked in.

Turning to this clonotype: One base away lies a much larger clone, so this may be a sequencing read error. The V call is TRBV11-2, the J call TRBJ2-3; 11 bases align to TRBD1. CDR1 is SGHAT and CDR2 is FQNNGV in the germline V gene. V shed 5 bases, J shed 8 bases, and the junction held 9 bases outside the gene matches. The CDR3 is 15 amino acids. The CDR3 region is CASSAWTGGDPTQYF. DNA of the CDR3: TGTGCCAGCAGCGCCTGGACAGGGGGCGACCCTACGCAGTATTTT.

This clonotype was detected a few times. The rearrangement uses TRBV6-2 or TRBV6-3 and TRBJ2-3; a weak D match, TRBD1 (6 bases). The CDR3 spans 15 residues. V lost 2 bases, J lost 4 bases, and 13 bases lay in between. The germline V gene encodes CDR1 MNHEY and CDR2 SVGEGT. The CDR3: CASSYAFDRPDTQYF. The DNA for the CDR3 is TGTGCCAGCAGTTACGCGTTCGACAGGCCAGATACGCAGTATTTT.

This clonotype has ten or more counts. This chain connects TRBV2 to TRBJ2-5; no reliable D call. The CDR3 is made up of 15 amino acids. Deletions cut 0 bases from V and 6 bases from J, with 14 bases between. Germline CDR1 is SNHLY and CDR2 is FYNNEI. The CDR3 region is CASSEALGMVKTQYF. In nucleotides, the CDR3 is TGTGCCAGCAGTGAAGCGCTTGGAATGGTAAAGACCCAGTACTTC. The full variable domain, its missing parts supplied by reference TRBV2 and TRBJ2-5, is EPEVTQTPSHQVTQMGQEVILRCVPISNHLYFYWYRQILGQKVEFLVSFYNNEISEKSEIFDDQFSVERPDGSNFTLKIRSTKLEDSAMYFCASSEALGMVKTQYFGPGTRLLVL.

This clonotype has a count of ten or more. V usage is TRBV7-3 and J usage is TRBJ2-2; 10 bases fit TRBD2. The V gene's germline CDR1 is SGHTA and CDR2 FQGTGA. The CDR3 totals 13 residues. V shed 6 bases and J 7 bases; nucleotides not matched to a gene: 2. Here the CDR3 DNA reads TGTGCCAGCAGAGCGGGAGGGGTCGGGGAGCTGTTTTTT. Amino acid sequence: CASRAGGVGELFF. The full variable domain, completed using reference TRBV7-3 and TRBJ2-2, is GAGVSQTPSNKVTEKGKYVELRCDPISGHTALYWYRQSLGQGPEFLIYFQGTGAADDSGLPNDRFFAVRPEGSVSTLKIQRTERGDSAVYLCASRAGGVGELFFGEGSRLTVL.

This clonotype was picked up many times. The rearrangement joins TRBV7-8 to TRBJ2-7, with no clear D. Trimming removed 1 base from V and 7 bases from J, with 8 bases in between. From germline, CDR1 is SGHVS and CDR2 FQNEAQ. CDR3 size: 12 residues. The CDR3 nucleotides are TGTGCCAGCAGCTTAGTTCTTGGGGAGCAGTACTTC. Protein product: CASSLVLGEQYF.